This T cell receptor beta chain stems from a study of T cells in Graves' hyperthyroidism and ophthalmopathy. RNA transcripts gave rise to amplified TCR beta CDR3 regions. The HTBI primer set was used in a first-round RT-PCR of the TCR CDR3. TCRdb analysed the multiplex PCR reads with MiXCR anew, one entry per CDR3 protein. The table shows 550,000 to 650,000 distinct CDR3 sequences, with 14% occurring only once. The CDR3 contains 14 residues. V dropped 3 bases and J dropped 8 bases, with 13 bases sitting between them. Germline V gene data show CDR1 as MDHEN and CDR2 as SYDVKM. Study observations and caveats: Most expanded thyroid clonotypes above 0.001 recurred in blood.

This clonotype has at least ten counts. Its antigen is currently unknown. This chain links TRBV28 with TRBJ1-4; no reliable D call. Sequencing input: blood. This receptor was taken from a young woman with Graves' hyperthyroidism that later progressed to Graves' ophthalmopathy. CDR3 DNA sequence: TGTGCCAGCAGTTTTGGGCCGCTTGAGGAAAAACTGTTTTTT. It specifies CASSFGPLEEKLFF.